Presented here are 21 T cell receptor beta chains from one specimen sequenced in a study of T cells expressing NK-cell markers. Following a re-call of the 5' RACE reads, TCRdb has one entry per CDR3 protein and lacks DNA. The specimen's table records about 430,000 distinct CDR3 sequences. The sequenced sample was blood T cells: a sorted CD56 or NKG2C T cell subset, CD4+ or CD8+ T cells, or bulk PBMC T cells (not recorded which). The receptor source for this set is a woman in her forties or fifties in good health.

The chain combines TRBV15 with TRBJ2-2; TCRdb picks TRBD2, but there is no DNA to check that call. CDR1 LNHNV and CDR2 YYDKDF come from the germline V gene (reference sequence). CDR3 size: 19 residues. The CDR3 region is CATSRGRPVSGRRTGELFF.

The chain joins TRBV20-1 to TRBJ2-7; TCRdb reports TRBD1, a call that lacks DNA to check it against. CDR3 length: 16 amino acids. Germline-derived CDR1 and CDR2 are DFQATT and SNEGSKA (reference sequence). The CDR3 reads CSARDGLGTGTYEQYF.

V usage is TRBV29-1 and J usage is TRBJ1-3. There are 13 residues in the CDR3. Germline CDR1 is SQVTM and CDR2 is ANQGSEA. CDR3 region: CSVGATSGNTIYF.

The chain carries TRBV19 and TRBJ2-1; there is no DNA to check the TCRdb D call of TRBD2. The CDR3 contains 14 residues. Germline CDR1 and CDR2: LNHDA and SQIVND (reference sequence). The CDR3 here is CASSWTSGRIEQFF.

This chain's CDR3 is CATSEGGRTQQETQYF. The chain recombines TRBV24-1 with TRBJ2-5; checking the TCRdb D call of TRBD2 is not possible without DNA. The CDR3 length is 16 residues. In germline, CDR1 is KGHDR, CDR2 SFDVKD.

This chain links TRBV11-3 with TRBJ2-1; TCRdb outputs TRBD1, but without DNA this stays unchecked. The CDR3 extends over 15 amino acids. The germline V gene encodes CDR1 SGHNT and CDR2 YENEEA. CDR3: CASSSGQGSMGEQFF.

The chain's CDR3 is CSARMDGGPNYGYTF. This chain links TRBV20-1 with TRBJ1-2; TCRdb's D gene call, TRBD1, goes unchecked for lack of DNA. CDR3 size: 15 residues. From germline, CDR1 is DFQATT and CDR2 SNEGSKA (reference sequence).

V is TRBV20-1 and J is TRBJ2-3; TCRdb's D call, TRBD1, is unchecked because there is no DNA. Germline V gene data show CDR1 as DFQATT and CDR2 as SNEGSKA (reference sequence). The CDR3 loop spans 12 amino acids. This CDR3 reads CSALRGGDTQYF.

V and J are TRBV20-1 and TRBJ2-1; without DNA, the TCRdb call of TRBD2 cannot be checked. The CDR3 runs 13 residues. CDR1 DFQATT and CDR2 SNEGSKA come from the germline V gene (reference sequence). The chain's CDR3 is CSAFSGVHNEQFF.

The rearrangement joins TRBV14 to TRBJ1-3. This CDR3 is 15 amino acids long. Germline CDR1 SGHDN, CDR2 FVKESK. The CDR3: CASSLKEGRGNTIYF.

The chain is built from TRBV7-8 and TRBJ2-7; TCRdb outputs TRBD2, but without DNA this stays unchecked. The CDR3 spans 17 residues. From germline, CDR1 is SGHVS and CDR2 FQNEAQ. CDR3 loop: CASTQTPPGTRYYEQYF. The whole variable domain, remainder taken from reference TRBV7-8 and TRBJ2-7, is GAGVSQSPRYKVAKRGQDVALRCDPISGHVSLFWYQQALGQGPEFLTYFQNEAQLDKSGLPSDRFFAERPEGSVSTLKIQRTQQEDSAVYLCASTQTPPGTRYYEQYFGPGTRLTVT.

The CDR3 reads CASSEWYGELFF. The gene calls are TRBV25-1 and TRBJ2-2. Germline assignment: CDR1 MGHDK and CDR2 SYGVNS. This CDR3 comprises 12 residues.

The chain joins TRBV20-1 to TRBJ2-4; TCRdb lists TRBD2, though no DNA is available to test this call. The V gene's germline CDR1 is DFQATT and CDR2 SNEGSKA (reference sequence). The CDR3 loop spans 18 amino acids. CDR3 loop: CSARDRHQIWTSGVIQYF.

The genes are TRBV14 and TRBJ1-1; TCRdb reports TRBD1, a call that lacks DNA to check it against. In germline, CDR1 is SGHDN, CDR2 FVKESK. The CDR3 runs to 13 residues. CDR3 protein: CASSRVGVSQAFF.

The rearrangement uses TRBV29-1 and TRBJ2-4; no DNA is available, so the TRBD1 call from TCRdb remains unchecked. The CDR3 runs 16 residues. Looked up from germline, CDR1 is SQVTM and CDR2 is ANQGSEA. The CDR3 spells CSVEEGQGLAKNIQYF.

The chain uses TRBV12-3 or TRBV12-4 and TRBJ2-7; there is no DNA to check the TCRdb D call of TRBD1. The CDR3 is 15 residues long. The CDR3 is CASSPWDRATYEQYF.

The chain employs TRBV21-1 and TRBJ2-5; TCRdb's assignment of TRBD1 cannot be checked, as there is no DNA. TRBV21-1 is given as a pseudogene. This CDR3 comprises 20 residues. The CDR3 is CASNLPRPEIQGADRETQYF.

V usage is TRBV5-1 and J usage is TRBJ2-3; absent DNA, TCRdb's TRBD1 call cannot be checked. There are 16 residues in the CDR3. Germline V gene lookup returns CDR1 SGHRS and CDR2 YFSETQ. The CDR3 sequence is CASSWGQVGLTDTQYF. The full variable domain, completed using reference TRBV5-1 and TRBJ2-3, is KAGVTQTPRYLIKTRGQQVTLSCSPISGHRSVSWYQQTPGQGLQFLFEYFSETQRNKGNFPGRFSGRQFSNSRSEMNVSTLELGDSALYLCASSWGQVGLTDTQYFGPGTRLTVL.

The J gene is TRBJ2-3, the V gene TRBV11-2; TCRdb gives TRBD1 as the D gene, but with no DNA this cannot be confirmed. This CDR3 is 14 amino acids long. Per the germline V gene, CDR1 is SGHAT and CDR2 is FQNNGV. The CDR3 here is CVSSRGGSTDTQYF. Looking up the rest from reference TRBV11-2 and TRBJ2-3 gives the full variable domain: EAGVAQSPRYKIIEKRQSVAFWCNPISGHATLYWYQQILGQGPKLLIQFQNNGVVDDSQLPKDRFSAERLKGVDSTLKIQPAKLEDSAVYLCVSSRGGSTDTQYFGPGTRLTVL.

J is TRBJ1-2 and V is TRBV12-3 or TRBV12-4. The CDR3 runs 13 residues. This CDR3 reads CASSLNGDYGYTF.

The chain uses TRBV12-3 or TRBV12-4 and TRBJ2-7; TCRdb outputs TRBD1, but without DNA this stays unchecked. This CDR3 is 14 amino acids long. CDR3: CASSFRGSDSEQYF.